The TCR beta chain described here comes from a study of Graves' ophthalmopathy and Graves' hyperthyroidism. From RNA, the CDR3 regions of TCR beta chains were amplified and sequenced. First-round RT-PCR relied on HTBI primers, and a second-round multiplex PCR came next. Using its own MiXCR run on the multiplex PCR reads, TCRdb lists one record per CDR3 protein. Of roughly 1.1 million distinct CDR3 sequences in the sample, about two fifths were seen once. Study observations and caveats: This model predicted ophthalmopathy progression (sensitivity around 71%, specificity 72% to 85%). Using a 13-signature model, the authors split ophthalmopathy from stable hyperthyroidism, with roughly 90% sensitivity and approximately 81% specificity.

CDR1 and CDR2 (germline): ENHRY, SYGVKD. The CDR3 contains 15 residues. Comment on this clonotype: The antigen remains undetermined. The junction departs from the called germline gene at one end, perhaps through a read error.

The material sequenced was peripheral blood or thyroid tissue (not recorded which). This sequence originates from an adult man with Graves' hyperthyroidism. The chain joins TRBV10-3 to TRBJ1-5; tentatively, D is TRBD1 (5 bases). CDR3 loop: CASSEMGPVVQPQHF. The CDR3 bases are TGTGCCAGCAGTGAGATGGGGCCAGTAGTTCAGCCCCAGCATTTT.